These T cell receptor beta chains were read from a single sample in a study of post-analysis software for immune sequencing data. From the PCR reads, TCRdb called clonotypes with MiXCR, one entry per CDR3 protein. This sample has 500,000 to 600,000 distinct CDR3 sequences, with about 40% found just once. Sequenced input: blood. These receptors all come from a girl aged 10-17 years with multiple sclerosis. CDR3s include the opening cysteine and the closing phenylalanine or tryptophan. The order of the fields is D gene, clone size, V gene, J gene, CDR3 DNA, CDR3 protein. A D gene is named only where the DNA matches it firmly. Some rows mark clone size as missing; the rest say once, few, many or name a class of expanded clone.

TRBD1	few	TRBV11-2	TRBJ1-1	TGTGCCAGCAGCCAAAGTATGGGCAGGGGGCTAGTGGTTGGAGCTTTCTTT	CASSQSMGRGLVVGAFF
TRBD2	-	TRBV20-1	TRBJ2-3	TGCAGTGCTCGCCTGGCGGGGGGGCGGTTCACAGATACGCAGTATTTT	CSARLAGGRFTDTQYF
-	few	TRBV20-1	TRBJ1-1	TGCAGTGCTCGAAGGGATTCCGGGAACACTGAAGCTTTCTTT	CSARRDSGNTEAFF
-	once	TRBV20-1	TRBJ2-4	TGCAGTGCGCCGCCGCCCTCCTTAGCCAAAAACATTCAGTACTTC	CSAPPPSLAKNIQYF
-	-	TRBV24-1	TRBJ2-7	TGTGCCACCAGTGATTCAGTGGGGAGGCAGTACTTC	CATSDSVGRQYF
-	once	TRBV20-1	TRBJ2-5	TGCAGTGCTAGAAACAGGGTGGAGACCCAGTACTTC	CSARNRVETQYF
-	many	TRBV5-1	TRBJ2-1	TGCGCCAGCAGCTTGGTCGGACCTTGGGGCGATGAGCAGTTCTTC	CASSLVGPWGDEQFF
TRBD2	-	TRBV7-2	TRBJ2-7	TGTGCCAGCAGCCTCTGGGGACTAGCGGGGGTCGAGCAGTACTTC	CASSLWGLAGVEQYF
-	-	TRBV12-3/TRBV12-4	TRBJ2-7	TGTGCCAGCAGGCCAGGGGATCTAGCGTCCTCCTACGAGCAGTACTTC	CASRPGDLASSYEQYF
TRBD1	-	TRBV20-1	TRBJ1-1	TGCAGTGCAACTCGACAGGGGTTGAACACTGAAGCTTTCTTT	CSATRQGLNTEAFF
-	few	TRBV3-1	TRBJ2-3	TGTGCCAGCAGCCAAGCGGGACTAGGGGGCCCAGATACGCAGTATTTT	CASSQAGLGGPDTQYF
-	-	TRBV7-2	TRBJ1-1	TGTGCCAGCAGCTCTCACGGACATCGGCCCACTGAAGCTTTCTTT	CASSSHGHRPTEAFF